The TCR beta chain described here comes from a study of naive and memory T cell subsets. Both TRBC1 and TRBC2 were covered by a beta constant-region primer of two equimolar oligonucleotides. The ligated cDNA underwent four PCR rounds using SP2 and nested alpha and beta constant-region primers. TCRdb ran MiXCR on the UMI-ligation and nested PCR reads and lists one entry per CDR3 protein. The sample consists of approximately 140,000 distinct CDR3 sequences, 22% of them appearing once. General study findings and limits: The power law exponent of TCR abundance differed between naive and memory cells. Possibly reflecting memory cells re-expressing CD45RA, a few larger clonotypes occurred in naive repertoires, especially CD8.

This clonotype showed up many times. Its antigen remains unknown. Cells stained for CD3, CD4, CD8, CD45RA and CD27 were sorted into four subsets. The CDR3 sequence is 16 residues long. Germline values: CDR1 SGDLS, CDR2 YYNGEE. Trimming shortened V by 1 base and J by 0 bases, and 11 bases separated the two germline ends. Sequencing was performed on naive CD4+ T cells from blood. The clonotype comes from a human donor in good health. V is TRBV9 and J is TRBJ2-1, with D possibly being TRBD1 (6 bases). Written as DNA, the CDR3 is TGTGCCAGCAGCGTAAGAACAGGGAGCTCCTACAATGAGCAGTTCTTC. This encodes CASSVRTGSSYNEQFF.